Included here is one TCR beta chain sequence, with context. Its antigen remains unknown. A history of autoimmune disease or systemic immunosuppression excluded patients. Germline values: CDR1 MNHNY, CDR2 SVGAGI (reference sequence). The CDR3 totals 14 residues. Trimming took 2 bases from V and 9 from J; bases not matched to a gene: 5. This table comes from immunoSEQ multiplex PCR, and its TCRdb copy is limited to in-frame clones, with some not included. The table has about 93,000 clones, 92% seen once. This sample stems from a study of OX40 agonist ivuxolimab in advanced cancers. About the study: Given to patients was ivuxolimab, an agonistic anti-OX40 (CD134) antibody. Study observations and caveats: Expansion of clones was among the lowest in partial responders at 0.1-3.0 mg/kg. It was also the case that some nonresponders had low normalized T-cell clonal expansion.

This chain links TRBV6-6 with TRBJ2-3, with TRBD2 matching over 10 bases. The sample was CD4+ or CD8+ T cells sorted from blood, taken in a trial of the OX40 agonist ivuxolimab. This clonotype was obtained from an adult with an advanced solid tumor such as melanoma, head and neck, liver or kidney cancer. CDR3 protein: CASSYRLAGGTQYF. For the CDR3, the DNA is TGTGCCAGCAGTTACCGACTAGCGGGTGGGACGCAGTATTTT.